Listed below are T cell receptor beta chains from one sample, sequenced in a study of cytomegalovirus exposure and HLA in healthy donors. Assay: immunoSEQ multiplex PCR; the TCRdb copy retains only in-frame clones and omits some. The sample has 110,000 or so clones; almost 85% are singletons. Input material: PBMCs. The receptors come from a woman aged 18 to 35 in good health and CMV-seronegative. Both conserved end residues are part of each CDR3. The D gene is left open where the match is weak. Not every row has a clone size; where given, it reads once, few, many or a size class.

j_gene: TRBJ1-5; d_gene: .; abundance: .; v_gene: TRBV27; CDR3nt: TGTGCCAGCAGTCAGGGTTATAGCAATCAGCCCCAGCATTTT; CDR3aa: CASSQGYSNQPQHF
j_gene: TRBJ1-1; d_gene: .; abundance: few; v_gene: TRBV4-2; CDR3nt: TGTGCCAGCAGCCAAGATGAAGGGGCCGGGAACACTGAAGCTTTCTTT; CDR3aa: CASSQDEGAGNTEAFF
j_gene: TRBJ2-1; d_gene: TRBD1; abundance: .; v_gene: TRBV6-1; CDR3nt: TGTGCCAGCAGACGGTGGACAGGGGTTAACAATGAGCAGTTCTTC; CDR3aa: CASRRWTGVNNEQFF
j_gene: TRBJ1-1; d_gene: .; abundance: .; v_gene: TRBV6-5; CDR3nt: TGTGCCAGCAGTTACTATCAGGGGAACACTGAAGCTTTCTTT; CDR3aa: CASSYYQGNTEAFF
j_gene: TRBJ2-3; d_gene: TRBD2; abundance: few; v_gene: TRBV6-4; CDR3nt: TGTGCCAGCAGTGACGGTAGCGGGGGGGCCGGTACGCAGTATTTT; CDR3aa: CASSDGSGGAGTQYF
j_gene: TRBJ1-1; d_gene: .; abundance: .; v_gene: TRBV4-1; CDR3nt: TGCGCCAGCAGCCTCTTGACGGGGGGAGGCACTGAAGCTTTCTTT; CDR3aa: CASSLLTGGGTEAFF
j_gene: TRBJ2-3; d_gene: .; abundance: once; v_gene: TRBV19; CDR3nt: TGTGCCAGTAGTAATATGGGAGACGGCACAGATACGCAGTATTTT; CDR3aa: CASSNMGDGTDTQYF
j_gene: TRBJ2-1; d_gene: .; abundance: .; v_gene: TRBV5-1; CDR3nt: TGCGCCAGCAGCCAGGGACAATTGAAGGAGCAGTTCTTC; CDR3aa: CASSQGQLKEQFF
j_gene: TRBJ2-2; d_gene: .; abundance: .; v_gene: TRBV5-5; CDR3nt: TGTGCCAGCAGCCGGGAGACCGGGGAGCTGTTTTTT; CDR3aa: CASSRETGELFF
j_gene: TRBJ2-7; d_gene: TRBD2; abundance: .; v_gene: TRBV7-2; CDR3nt: TGTGCCAGCAGCTTAGGGTCTAGCGGGACACCAATCTACGAGCAGTACTTC; CDR3aa: CASSLGSSGTPIYEQYF
j_gene: TRBJ2-1; d_gene: .; abundance: .; v_gene: TRBV2; CDR3nt: TGTGCCAGCTGTAACCAGAACCCTCAAGACACTGAGCAGTTCTTC; CDR3aa: CASCNQNPQDTEQFF
j_gene: TRBJ2-2; d_gene: TRBD2; abundance: few; v_gene: TRBV27; CDR3nt: TGTGCCAGCAGAGGCGGGGGGAGCGGGAGAGGCGGCGGGGAGCTGTTTTTT; CDR3aa: CASRGGGSGRGGGELFF
j_gene: TRBJ1-1; d_gene: TRBD1; abundance: .; v_gene: TRBV5-4; CDR3nt: TGTGCCAGCAGCCCCGGGGGACAGGGGAACACTGAAGCTTTCTTT; CDR3aa: CASSPGGQGNTEAFF
j_gene: TRBJ1-2; d_gene: TRBD1; abundance: .; v_gene: TRBV27; CDR3nt: TGTGCCAGCAGCCGGACAGGGGCGATATGGGGCTACACCTTC; CDR3aa: CASSRTGAIWGYTF
j_gene: TRBJ1-1; d_gene: .; abundance: .; v_gene: TRBV18; CDR3nt: TGTGCCAGCTCACCAAGTGCCAGGCACACTGAAGCTTTCTTT; CDR3aa: CASSPSARHTEAFF
j_gene: TRBJ2-5; d_gene: .; abundance: .; v_gene: TRBV27; CDR3nt: TGTGCCAGCAGTTTCCTTTTTGGACAACAAGAGACCCAGTACTTC; CDR3aa: CASSFLFGQQETQYF
j_gene: TRBJ2-6; d_gene: TRBD1; abundance: .; v_gene: TRBV19; CDR3nt: TGTGCCAGTAGTATCGGGACAGGGGCAGCTGGGGCCAACGTCCTGACTTTC; CDR3aa: CASSIGTGAAGANVLTF
j_gene: TRBJ2-1; d_gene: TRBD2; abundance: .; v_gene: TRBV5-1; CDR3nt: TGCGCCAGCAGCGGGGGACTAGCGGGAGGGCCCTCCAATGAGCAGTTCTTC; CDR3aa: CASSGGLAGGPSNEQFF
j_gene: TRBJ2-3; d_gene: .; abundance: .; v_gene: TRBV12-1; CDR3nt: TGTGCCAGCAGCTTCCGGACTAGCGGGAGTACAGATACGCAGTATTTT; CDR3aa: CASSFRTSGSTDTQYF
j_gene: TRBJ1-1; d_gene: TRBD1; abundance: once; v_gene: TRBV5-1; CDR3nt: TGCGCCAGCCTGCAATCGACAGGGGTTGGCACTGAAGCTTTCTTT; CDR3aa: CASLQSTGVGTEAFF
j_gene: TRBJ2-6; d_gene: .; abundance: .; v_gene: TRBV9; CDR3nt: TGTGCCAGCAGCGTGGGGGCTGGGGCCAACGGCCTGACTTTC; CDR3aa: CASSVGAGANGLTF
j_gene: TRBJ1-2; d_gene: TRBD1; abundance: .; v_gene: TRBV4-1; CDR3nt: TGCGCCAGTTCGCACAAGGGGGCATCCAACTATGGCTACACCTTC; CDR3aa: CASSHKGASNYGYTF
j_gene: TRBJ1-5; d_gene: .; abundance: .; v_gene: TRBV10-3; CDR3nt: TGTGCCATCAGTGACAGTTCTAATCAGCCCCAGCATTTT; CDR3aa: CAISDSSNQPQHF
j_gene: TRBJ1-5; d_gene: .; abundance: .; v_gene: TRBV27; CDR3nt: TGTGCCAGCAGTCTGGGAAGGGGTCAGCCCCAGCATTTT; CDR3aa: CASSLGRGQPQHF
j_gene: TRBJ2-4; d_gene: .; abundance: .; v_gene: TRBV2; CDR3nt: TGTGCCAGCAGTGAAGCAGCTAAAAACAGTCAGTACTTC; CDR3aa: CASSEAAKNSQYF
j_gene: TRBJ2-5; d_gene: TRBD2; abundance: .; v_gene: TRBV5-4; CDR3nt: TGTGCCAGCAGCTTAGGACTAGCGCAAGAGACCCAGTACTTC; CDR3aa: CASSLGLAQETQYF
j_gene: TRBJ1-1; d_gene: .; abundance: .; v_gene: TRBV2; CDR3nt: TGTGCCAGCAGTCGTAACAGGGCCCCAGCTTTCTTT; CDR3aa: CASSRNRAPAFF
j_gene: TRBJ1-2; d_gene: TRBD1; abundance: .; v_gene: TRBV29-1; CDR3nt: TGCAGCGTTGAAGATGTTGACAGGGGGGACTATGGCTACACCTTC; CDR3aa: CSVEDVDRGDYGYTF
j_gene: TRBJ1-4; d_gene: TRBD1; abundance: .; v_gene: TRBV30; CDR3nt: TGTGCCTGGGGTGGACAGGGGGCGAAAAAACTGTTTTTT; CDR3aa: CAWGGQGAKKLFF
j_gene: TRBJ2-1; d_gene: .; abundance: .; v_gene: TRBV2; CDR3nt: TGTGCCAGCAGGGCCGGGACTTCCTCCTACAATGAGCAGTTCTTC; CDR3aa: CASRAGTSSYNEQFF
j_gene: TRBJ2-7; d_gene: TRBD1; abundance: .; v_gene: TRBV4-1; CDR3nt: TGCGCCAGCAGCCAACCGGGACAGGGCTACGAGCAGTACTTC; CDR3aa: CASSQPGQGYEQYF
j_gene: TRBJ2-7; d_gene: .; abundance: .; v_gene: TRBV15; CDR3nt: TGTGCCACCAGCAGAGGGGCCAGGGCGTTTGTCGACACCGGAGGGTACGAGCAGTACTTC; CDR3aa: CATSRGARAFVDTGGYEQYF
j_gene: TRBJ1-2; d_gene: TRBD1; abundance: .; v_gene: TRBV19; CDR3nt: TGTGCCAGTAGTATCCGGGACAGCATCCCTAGGGATGGCTACACCTTC; CDR3aa: CASSIRDSIPRDGYTF
j_gene: TRBJ2-1; d_gene: TRBD1; abundance: .; v_gene: TRBV9; CDR3nt: TGTGCCAGCAGCCTAGACGACAGGGAGTATTGGAATGAGCAGTTCTTC; CDR3aa: CASSLDDREYWNEQFF
j_gene: TRBJ1-3; d_gene: .; abundance: .; v_gene: TRBV15; CDR3nt: TGTGCCACCAGCAGGTACTCGGGAAACACCATATATTTT; CDR3aa: CATSRYSGNTIYF
j_gene: TRBJ2-1; d_gene: .; abundance: .; v_gene: TRBV6-5; CDR3nt: TGTGCCAGCAGAACTCACAGGGCCACCTACAATGAGCAGTTCTTC; CDR3aa: CASRTHRATYNEQFF
j_gene: TRBJ1-2; d_gene: .; abundance: .; v_gene: TRBV28; CDR3nt: TGTGCCAGCAGCCATACCGGTGAGGGAGGGAACTATGGCTACACCTTC; CDR3aa: CASSHTGEGGNYGYTF
j_gene: TRBJ2-4; d_gene: .; abundance: .; v_gene: TRBV10-3; CDR3nt: TGTGCCATCAGTGATAACGGGGGGCATGAGGCCAAAAACAGTCAGTACTTC; CDR3aa: CAISDNGGHEAKNSQYF
j_gene: TRBJ1-1; d_gene: .; abundance: .; v_gene: TRBV18; CDR3nt: TGTGCCAGCTCACCAGCAGACAAGATGAACACTGAAGCTTTCTTT; CDR3aa: CASSPADKMNTEAFF
j_gene: TRBJ1-4; d_gene: .; abundance: .; v_gene: TRBV19; CDR3nt: TGTGCCACCTCCGACAGAGGCTACGAAAAACTGTTTTTT; CDR3aa: CATSDRGYEKLFF
j_gene: TRBJ2-2; d_gene: .; abundance: .; v_gene: TRBV11-2; CDR3nt: TGTGCCAGCAGCCTGGGCCTGAGCGGGGAGCTGTTTTTT; CDR3aa: CASSLGLSGELFF
j_gene: TRBJ2-3; d_gene: .; abundance: .; v_gene: TRBV7-2; CDR3nt: TGTGCCAGCACCATGTCTCTCTTCACAGATGCGCAGTATTTT; CDR3aa: CASTMSLFTDAQYF
j_gene: TRBJ2-7; d_gene: .; abundance: few; v_gene: TRBV11-2; CDR3nt: TGTGCCAGCAGCTTAGATTACCCTACAACGACTACGAAGCAGTACTTC; CDR3aa: CASSLDYPTTTTKQYF
j_gene: TRBJ1-1; d_gene: TRBD1; abundance: once; v_gene: TRBV7-9; CDR3nt: TGTTCCAGCAGCTTCGGTCCAGGGGGCGCGGGTGGCACTGAAGCTTTCTTT; CDR3aa: CSSSFGPGGAGGTEAFF
j_gene: TRBJ2-5; d_gene: TRBD2; abundance: few; v_gene: TRBV5-6; CDR3nt: TGTGCCAGCAGCTTGGCGTCTAGCGGGGGTAATAAAGAGACCCAGTACTTC; CDR3aa: CASSLASSGGNKETQYF